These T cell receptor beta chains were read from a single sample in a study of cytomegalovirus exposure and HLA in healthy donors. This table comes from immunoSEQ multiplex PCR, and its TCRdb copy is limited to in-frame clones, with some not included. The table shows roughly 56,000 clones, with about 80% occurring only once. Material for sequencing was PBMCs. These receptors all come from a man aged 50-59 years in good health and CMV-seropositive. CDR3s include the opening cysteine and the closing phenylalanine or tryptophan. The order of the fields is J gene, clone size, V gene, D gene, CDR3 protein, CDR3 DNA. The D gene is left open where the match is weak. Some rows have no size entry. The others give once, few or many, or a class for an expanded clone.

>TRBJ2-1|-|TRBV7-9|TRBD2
CASSLGTSVPPLNEQFF
TGTGCCAGCAGCTTGGGGACTAGCGTGCCCCCCCTCAATGAGCAGTTCTTC
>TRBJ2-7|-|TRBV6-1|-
CASHRQEYHEQYF
TGTGCCAGCCATCGACAGGAGTACCACGAGCAGTACTTC
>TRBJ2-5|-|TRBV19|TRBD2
CASSQLAGSRGETQYF
TGTGCCAGTAGTCAACTAGCGGGGAGTCGAGGGGAGACCCAGTACTTC
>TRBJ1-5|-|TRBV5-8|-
CASSPRVLVSQPQHF
TGTGCCAGCAGCCCCAGGGTCCTAGTTTCTCAGCCCCAGCATTTT
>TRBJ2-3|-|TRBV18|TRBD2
CASSFGLAKNTDTQYF
TGTGCCAGCTCTTTTGGACTAGCGAAGAACACAGATACGCAGTATTTT
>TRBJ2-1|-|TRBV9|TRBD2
CASSFSLLTGTSGRGVRYNEQFF
TGTGCCAGCAGCTTTAGCCTCCTCACCGGGACTAGCGGGAGAGGGGTCCGATACAATGAGCAGTTCTTC
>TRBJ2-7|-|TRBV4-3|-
CASSVKRPASYEQYF
TGCGCCAGCAGCGTCAAGCGACCAGCCTCCTACGAGCAGTACTTC
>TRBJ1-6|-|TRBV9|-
CASSETSSYNSPLHF
TGTGCCAGCTCCGAAACTAGCTCCTATAATTCACCCCTCCACTTT
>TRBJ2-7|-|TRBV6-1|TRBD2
CASSEGGLAGASF
TGTGCCAGCAGTGAAGGAGGACTAGCGGGGGCAAGCTTC
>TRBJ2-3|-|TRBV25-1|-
CASSESLASTDTQYF
TGTGCCAGCAGTGAATCCCTGGCTAGCACAGATACGCAGTATTTT
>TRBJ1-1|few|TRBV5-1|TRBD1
CASSYRQGSLNTEAFF
TGCGCCAGCAGTTATAGACAGGGGTCTTTGAACACTGAAGCTTTCTTT
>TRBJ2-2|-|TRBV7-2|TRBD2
CASSPKGLAGGLGGELFF
TGTGCCAGCAGCCCAAAGGGACTAGCGGGGGGGCTTGGCGGGGAGCTGTTTTTT
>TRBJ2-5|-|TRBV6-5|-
CASSYSLFPEETQYF
TGTGCCAGCAGTTACTCGCTTTTTCCGGAAGAGACCCAGTACTTC
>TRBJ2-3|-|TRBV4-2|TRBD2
CASSQDTTSGGPSTDTQYF
TGTGCCAGCAGCCAAGATACGACTAGCGGGGGGCCCAGCACAGATACGCAGTATTTT
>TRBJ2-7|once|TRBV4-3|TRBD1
CASSPTGGAYEQYF
TGCGCCAGCAGCCCGACAGGGGGGGCCTACGAGCAGTACTTC
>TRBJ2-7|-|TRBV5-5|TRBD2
CASSLGLAGIYEQYF
TGTGCCAGCAGCTTGGGACTAGCGGGAATCTACGAGCAGTACTTC
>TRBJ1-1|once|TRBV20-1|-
CSVMRVTEAFF
TGCAGTGTTATGAGGGTTACTGAAGCTTTCTTT
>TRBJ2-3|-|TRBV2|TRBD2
CASSTSGSSSDTQYF
TGTGCCAGCAGCACTAGCGGGAGTAGCTCAGATACGCAGTATTTT
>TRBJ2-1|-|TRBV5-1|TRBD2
CASSFNGGAGYNEQFF
TGCGCCAGCAGCTTTAACGGGGGGGCCGGATACAATGAGCAGTTCTTC
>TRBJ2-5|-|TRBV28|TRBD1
CASRRGHGTQYF
TGTGCCAGCAGGAGGGGGCATGGGACCCAGTACTTC
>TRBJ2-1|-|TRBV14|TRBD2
CASSQVAGVPYNEQFF
TGTGCCAGCAGCCAAGTTGCGGGAGTACCCTACAATGAGCAGTTCTTC
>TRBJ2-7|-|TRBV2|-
CASSSNRDSLEQYF
TGTGCCAGCAGTAGCAACAGGGATAGCCTCGAGCAGTACTTC
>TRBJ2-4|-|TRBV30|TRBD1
CAWSVSLEGANIQYF
TGTGCCTGGAGCGTAAGTCTCGAGGGGGCAAACATTCAGTACTTC
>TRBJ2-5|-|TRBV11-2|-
CASSPPRGLGETQYF
TGTGCCAGCAGCCCGCCTAGGGGGTTGGGGGAGACCCAGTACTTC
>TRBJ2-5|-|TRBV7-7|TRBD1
CASSLGDRAGETQYF
TGTGCTAGCAGCTTAGGCGACAGGGCTGGAGAGACCCAGTACTTC
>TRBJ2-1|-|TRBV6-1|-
CASSEGGGRWQFF
TGTGCCAGCAGTGAAGGCGGGGGCAGGTGGCAGTTCTTC
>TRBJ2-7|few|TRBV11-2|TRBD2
CASSLLAGGVFSYEQYF
TGTGCCAGCAGCTTACTAGCGGGAGGGGTTTTTTCCTACGAGCAGTACTTC
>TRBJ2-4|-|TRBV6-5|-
CASTGWGNIQYF
TGTGCCAGCACAGGGTGGGGAAACATTCAGTACTTC
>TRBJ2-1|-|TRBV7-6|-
CASSLVLLGDEQFF
TGTGCCAGCAGCTTAGTCCTACTAGGAGATGAGCAGTTCTTC
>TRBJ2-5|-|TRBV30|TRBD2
CAGVSSGRGGTQYF
TGTGCCGGAGTGAGCAGCGGGAGGGGGGGGACCCAGTACTTC
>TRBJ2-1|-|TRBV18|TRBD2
CASSPGRAGPRHEQFF
TGTGCCAGCTCACCGGGTCGAGCGGGGCCTAGGCATGAGCAGTTCTTC
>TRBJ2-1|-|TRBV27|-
CASSSDLGYNEQFF
TGTGCCAGCAGTTCGGACTTAGGCTACAATGAGCAGTTCTTC
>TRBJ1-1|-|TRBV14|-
CASSLTRGTEAFF
TGTGCCAGCAGCCTTACTCGGGGCACTGAAGCTTTCTTT
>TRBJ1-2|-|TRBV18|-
CASSPAESYTF
TGTGCCAGCTCACCGGCCGAAAGCTACACCTTC
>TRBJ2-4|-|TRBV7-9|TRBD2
CSSSLETSSGTKNIQYF
TGTTCCAGCAGCTTAGAAACCTCTAGCGGGACCAAAAACATTCAGTACTTC
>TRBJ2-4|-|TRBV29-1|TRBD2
CSVERLAGNKNIQYF
TGCAGCGTTGAAAGGCTAGCGGGCAACAAAAACATTCAGTACTTC
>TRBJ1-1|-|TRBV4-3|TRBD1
CASSQRTGGEGTEAFF
TGCGCCAGCAGCCAAAGGACAGGGGGGGAAGGCACTGAAGCTTTCTTT
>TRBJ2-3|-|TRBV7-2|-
CASSPFTDAQYF
TGTGCCAGCAGCCCGTTCACAGATGCGCAGTATTTT
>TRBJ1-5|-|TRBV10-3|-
CAISESGRGGNQPQHF
TGTGCCATCAGTGAGTCCGGGCGCGGGGGTAATCAGCCCCAGCATTTT
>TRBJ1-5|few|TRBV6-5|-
CASSLQHFSNQPQHF
TGTGCCAGCAGCCTACAGCATTTTAGCAATCAGCCCCAGCATTTT
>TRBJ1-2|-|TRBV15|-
CATSRAGTAANYGYTF
TGTGCCACCAGCAGAGCGGGTACGGCCGCTAACTATGGCTACACCTTC
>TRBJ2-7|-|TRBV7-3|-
CASSLTGGFSALNEQYF
TGTGCCAGCAGCTTAACGGGGGGATTTAGCGCCCTCAACGAGCAGTACTTC
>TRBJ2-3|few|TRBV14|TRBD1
CASSLVWDRSTDTQYF
TGTGCCAGCAGCCTTGTTTGGGACAGAAGCACAGATACGCAGTATTTT
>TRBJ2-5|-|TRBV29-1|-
CSSGRQPQETQYF
TGCAGCTCCGGGAGACAGCCACAAGAGACCCAGTACTTC
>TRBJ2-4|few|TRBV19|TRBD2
CASSISRTSGKENIQYF
TGTGCCAGTAGTATTTCCCGGACTAGCGGGAAAGAAAACATTCAGTACTTC